This record looks at one T cell receptor (beta chain) sequence and its context. These data belong to a study of blood T cells in healthy people across ages. The overall study: Template switching captured about one barcoded beta molecule per two T cells.

Germline lookup yields CDR1 SEHNR and CDR2 FQNEAQ (reference sequence). The V gene lost 2 bases and the J gene lost 5 bases, with 12 bases spanning the gap. This CDR3 comprises 14 residues. A sample-barcoded 5' primer and a J-beta primer mix were used in a second PCR of roughly 7 to 11 cycles. TCRdb re-called the 5' RACE reads with MiXCR, one entry per CDR3 protein. The table includes 1.5 million or so distinct CDR3 sequences, roughly 40% detected once. Each donor had around 9.2 milliliters of peripheral blood drawn. The rearrangement joins TRBV7-9 to TRBJ1-1; TRBD1 is a possible D gene (6 bases). What was sequenced was blood. This receptor was taken from a young woman in good health. The CDR3 sequence: CASSLLQGVTEAFF. The CDR3 DNA is TGTGCCAGCAGCTTATTACAGGGCGTGACTGAAGCTTTCTTT.